The rows below give T cell receptor beta chains drawn from one sample of a study of cytomegalovirus exposure and HLA in healthy donors. This table comes from immunoSEQ multiplex PCR, and its TCRdb copy is limited to in-frame clones, with some not included. The table has under 200,000 clones, around nine tenths seen once. Input material: PBMCs. The receptors originated from a woman between 18 and 29 years old in good health and CMV-seropositive. Both conserved end residues are part of each CDR3. Fields, in order: J gene, clone size, D gene, V gene, CDR3 DNA, CDR3 protein. The D gene is left open where the match is weak. Only part of the rows carry a size: once, few, many, or a class if the clone is expanded.

>TRBJ2-3|few|.|TRBV6-1
TGTGCCAGCAGCGAACAGGGTAGCACAGATACGCAGTATTTT
CASSEQGSTDTQYF
>TRBJ2-7|.|.|TRBV5-4
TGTGCCAGCAGCTCTGAAAGCAAAAGAGCCTCCTACGAGCAGTACTTC
CASSSESKRASYEQYF
>TRBJ1-5|.|.|TRBV19
TGTGCCAGTGGCCCTCAGGGTGGTCAGCCCCAGCATTTT
CASGPQGGQPQHF
>TRBJ2-3|many|TRBD1|TRBV7-9
TGTGCCAGCAGCTTAGGCCTACAGGGGTCAGATACGCAGTATTTT
CASSLGLQGSDTQYF
>TRBJ2-5|.|.|TRBV4-2
TGTGCCAGCAGCCAGGGGGGGCGCGAGACCCAGTACTTC
CASSQGGRETQYF
>TRBJ1-1|.|.|TRBV7-9
TGTGCCAGCACCAGGGGACAGAACACTGAAGCTTTCTTT
CASTRGQNTEAFF
>TRBJ2-1|once|.|TRBV7-9
TGTGCCAGCAGCCCGGACTGGCGGGAAAGCCAGCAGTTCTTC
CASSPDWRESQQFF
>TRBJ2-5|.|TRBD1|TRBV6-5
TGTGCCAGCAGGGTCGCAGGGGGCCGGCAAGAGACCCAGTACTTC
CASRVAGGRQETQYF
>TRBJ1-4|.|.|TRBV9
TGTGCCAGCAGCGTAACGGGTCTTGCTAATGAAAAACTGTTTTTT
CASSVTGLANEKLFF
>TRBJ1-1|once|.|TRBV21-1
TGTGCCAGCAGCAAAATGTCAGGGGGGATGAACACTGAAGCTTTCTTT
CASSKMSGGMNTEAFF
>TRBJ2-1|once|TRBD2|TRBV5-1
TGCGCCAGCAGCTTGGGACTAGCGGGAGCGACTGAGCAGTTCTTC
CASSLGLAGATEQFF
>TRBJ1-2|.|TRBD1|TRBV28
TGTGCCAGCAGTACGGGACAGGAAGGAGGCTACACCTTC
CASSTGQEGGYTF
>TRBJ2-3|.|.|TRBV29-1
TGCAGCGTTGAATTAGCGGAGAGCACAGATACGCAGTATTTT
CSVELAESTDTQYF
>TRBJ2-1|.|TRBD2|TRBV2
TGTGCCAGCAGCCCCAGGACTAGCACTGAGCAGTTCTTC
CASSPRTSTEQFF
>TRBJ1-4|.|.|TRBV7-8
TGTGCCAGCAGCTCGATAGGGGAAGGCACTAATGAAAAACTGTTTTTT
CASSSIGEGTNEKLFF
>TRBJ2-1|once|TRBD1|TRBV5-1
TGCGCCAGCAGCGGTCTGGGACAGGGGGCCACTACGAGCTCCTACAATGAGCAGTTCTTC
CASSGLGQGATTSSYNEQFF
>TRBJ1-5|few|.|TRBV9
TGTGCCAGCAGCGTTGGGGTGGGAGGCAATCAGCCCCAGCATTTT
CASSVGVGGNQPQHF
>TRBJ1-5|once|.|TRBV30
TGTGCCTGGAGTGAAGCAGGCTTCGGGCCCCAGCATTTT
CAWSEAGFGPQHF
>TRBJ2-7|.|TRBD2|TRBV11-2
TGTGCCAGCACCCCACCGGGAGGGAGGGGGACGGAGCAGTACTTC
CASTPPGGRGTEQYF
>TRBJ1-3|.|.|TRBV15
TGTGCCACCAGCAGAGATCCAGCGTCCTCTGGAAACACCATATATTTT
CATSRDPASSGNTIYF
>TRBJ2-5|.|TRBD2|TRBV10-1
TGCGCCAGCAGTGAGTCCGGAACGGGAGGGGAGACCCAGTACTTC
CASSESGTGGETQYF
>TRBJ1-1|.|.|TRBV19
TGTGCCAGTAGTATTCTAGGCCGGACTGAAGCTTTCTTT
CASSILGRTEAFF
>TRBJ2-2|.|.|TRBV5-6
TGTGCCAGCAGCTTGGGTCTAGGGGAGCTGTTTTTT
CASSLGLGELFF
>TRBJ2-7|.|.|TRBV5-6
TGTGCCAGCAGCTTTAGCGGAGCTCGATACTACGAGCAGTACTTC
CASSFSGARYYEQYF
>TRBJ2-7|once|TRBD2|TRBV30
TGTGCCTGGAGCCCAGGGCGGGAGGAGCAGTACTTC
CAWSPGREEQYF
>TRBJ1-4|.|.|TRBV19
TGTGCCAGTAGTATCGAGGGTACCTATGAAAAACTGTTTTTT
CASSIEGTYEKLFF
>TRBJ1-1|.|TRBD1|TRBV25-1
TGTGCCAGCAGGGGACAGCCCGCTTCGGTGGCTGAAGCTTTCTTT
CASRGQPASVAEAFF
>TRBJ2-5|.|.|TRBV11-1
TGTGCCAGCAGCTTTGATCAACCAGGTTGGGAGACCCAGTACTTC
CASSFDQPGWETQYF
>TRBJ2-3|.|.|TRBV21-1
TGTGCCAGCAGCAAACTAGCGGGAGGGCCCCCAGATACGCAGTATTTT
CASSKLAGGPPDTQYF
>TRBJ2-3|.|.|TRBV19
TGTGCCAGTAGTCCGGGGGACAGTAGCACAGATACGCAGTATTTT
CASSPGDSSTDTQYF
>TRBJ1-2|.|TRBD1|TRBV27
TGTGCCAGCAGAGGACAGGGGGCTCCTAACTATGGCTACACCTTC
CASRGQGAPNYGYTF
>TRBJ2-5|.|.|TRBV5-6
TGTGCCAGCAGACAGTTAGGGCGCGGGCCGTCGCGGGAGACCCAGTACTTC
CASRQLGRGPSRETQYF